One and the same sample provided the 4 T cell receptor beta chains below, sequenced in a study of identical twins. TCRdb re-called the 5' RACE reads with MiXCR, one entry per CDR3 protein. The sample records hundreds of thousands of distinct CDR3 sequences, roughly 6.6% being singletons. This sample was also put to use in a study of yellow fever vaccine responses in identical twins.

Sequencing was carried out using PBMCs. These receptors all come from a woman aged 18 to 35 in good health.

This clonotype was recorded many times. The chain carries TRBV12-3 or TRBV12-4 and TRBJ2-1, with 7 bases lining up with TRBD1. The CDR3 sequence is 15 residues long. V shed 3 bases, J shed 7 bases, and the junction held 9 bases outside the gene matches. The CDR3 DNA sequence: TGTGCCAGCAGTTTTCGACAGGGACGACGTAATGAGCAGTTCTTC. Translated: CASSFRQGRRNEQFF.

The sample holds a few counts of this clonotype. The chain couples TRBV20-1 to TRBJ1-3, with unresolved D. The length of the CDR3 is 11 residues. The V end was cut by 7 bases, the J end by 7 bases, with 11 bases between. CDR1 DFQATT and CDR2 SNEGSKA come from the germline V gene (reference sequence). The CDR3 region has the DNA TGCAGTGTCAGGATGGGGAACACCATATATTTT. Residues: CSVRMGNTIYF.

V gene TRBV5-1 combines with J gene TRBJ2-5; TRBD2 agrees at 12 bases. Germline CDR1 and CDR2: SGHRS and YFSETQ. The trim removed 1 base at V and 1 base at J, leaving 8 bases unmatched. This CDR3 contains 18 residues. The CDR3 DNA sequence: TGCGCCAGCAGCTTGCGGATACTAGCGGGGGGATTCCAAGAGACCCAGTACTTC. Translating gives CASSLRILAGGFQETQYF.

This clonotype came up many times. As DNA, the CDR3 is TGTGCCAGCAGCTTAGGGGAGGGGCAGCCCCAGCATTTT. It encodes CASSLGEGQPQHF. The V gene is TRBV7-9, the J gene TRBJ1-5; maybe TRBD1 (5 bases). Trimming removed 1 base at V and 7 bases at J, with 8 bases between. The CDR3 has 13 amino acids. The germline gives CDR1 SEHNR, CDR2 FQNEAQ (reference sequence).